The 30 T cell receptor beta chains listed next were all sequenced from one sample in a study of T-cell reconstitution after alpha-beta-depleted transplantation in children. Unique molecular identifiers were used to barcode this TCRbeta library. TCRdb re-called the PCR reads through MiXCR, storing one row per CDR3 protein. The sample records about 400,000 distinct CDR3 sequences, over 20% being singletons. The sample was PBMCs from the stem cell graft donor, taken from the stem cell graft. The source is a human donor who donated a stem cell graft to a child with acute myeloid leukemia.

The V gene is TRBV15, the J gene TRBJ2-2; D is possibly TRBD1 (7 bases). With 0 bases removed from V and 4 bases from J, the gap between germline ends came to 24 bases. Germline lookup yields CDR1 LNHNV and CDR2 YYDKDF (reference sequence). CDR3 length equals 20 residues. DNA of the CDR3: TGTGCCACCAGCAGAGATGGGGGGACAGCGGCCGTTGGGCGCACCGGGGAGCTGTTTTTT. This sequence encodes CATSRDGGTAAVGRTGELFF.

This clonotype was seen many times. The chain joins TRBV20-1 to TRBJ2-3; TRBD2 matches 10 bases. The CDR3 loop spans 15 amino acids. The ends lost 1 base at V and 5 bases at J; junction bases unmatched: 6. CDR1 and CDR2 from the germline V gene are DFQATT and SNEGSKA (reference sequence). The CDR3 DNA sequence: TGCAGTGCTAGAGCCCTAGCGGGAGTGCGAGATACGCAGTATTTT. It translates to CSARALAGVRDTQYF.

There are many counts of this clonotype. The chain is built from TRBV12-3 or TRBV12-4 and TRBJ2-1, with 8 positions matching TRBD2. This CDR3 spans 15 amino acids. V was clipped by 2 bases and J by 8 bases; unmatched bases: 8. In nucleotides, the CDR3 is TGTGCCAGCAGTTTATACGGGAGGGGAGTCGATGAGCAGTTCTTC. This translates into CASSLYGRGVDEQFF.

The table lists this clonotype with a few counts. The chain carries TRBV20-1 and TRBJ2-7, with D unclear. Germline lookup yields CDR1 DFQATT and CDR2 SNEGSKA (reference sequence). V was clipped by 4 bases and J by 0 bases, with 16 bases between them. The CDR3 extends over 15 amino acids. CDR3: CSANMVLGFSYEQYF. The DNA for the CDR3 is TGCAGTGCTAACATGGTCTTGGGATTCTCCTACGAGCAGTACTTC.

This clonotype has a count of ten or more. V is TRBV20-1 and J is TRBJ2-1; 9 nucleotides align to TRBD1. Per the germline V gene, CDR1 is DFQATT and CDR2 is SNEGSKA (reference sequence). Unmatched junction bases numbered 9, after V lost 5 bases and J lost 4 bases. This CDR3 comprises 15 residues. CDR3 in amino acids: CSAQDGGTGYNEQFF. CDR3 coding DNA: TGCAGTGCTCAAGATGGTGGGACAGGGTACAATGAGCAGTTCTTC.

The chain joins TRBV29-1 to TRBJ2-3; 7 bases line up with TRBD2. The CDR3 is 15 residues long. Per germline, CDR1 SQVTM and CDR2 ANQGSEA. Trimming cost V 7 bases and J 0 bases; bases outside gene matches: 10. The CDR3 protein is CSGCLSSGSTDTQYF. In nucleotides, the CDR3 is TGCAGCGGATGCTTGTCTAGCGGTAGCACAGATACGCAGTATTTT.

This clonotype was seen many times. The J gene is TRBJ2-7, the V gene TRBV7-9; 9 bases are shared with TRBD1. J lost 2 bases, V lost 1 base, and 3 bases had no gene match. Germline lookup yields CDR1 SEHNR and CDR2 FQNEAQ (reference sequence). The CDR3 is made up of 15 amino acids. The CDR3 here is CASSLVGTGTYEQYF. The CDR3 nucleotides are TGTGCCAGCAGCTTAGTAGGGACAGGGACCTACGAGCAGTACTTC.

Remarks on this clonotype: At one boundary the junction diverges from the germline segment, which might be a read error. This chain joins TRBV24-1 and TRBJ2-3; the D gene is possibly TRBD2 (5 bases). The CDR3 extends over 16 amino acids. Germline CDR1 and CDR2: KGHDR and SFDVKD. Written as DNA, the CDR3 is TGTGCCGCCAGTGATGGGAGCGTTACTAGCACAGATACGCAGTATTTT. Its translation is CAASDGSVTSTDTQYF.

There are many counts of this clonotype. V is TRBV29-1 and J is TRBJ2-2; tentative D call: TRBD2 (6 bases). The ends were cut back, 7 bases at V and 7 bases at J, with 13 bases in the middle. From germline, CDR1 is SQVTM and CDR2 ANQGSEA. This CDR3 is 12 amino acids long. This CDR3 is CSAQRENGELFF. The CDR3 region has the DNA TGCAGCGCTCAACGGGAGAACGGGGAGCTGTTTTTT.

This clonotype was counted ten times or more. The chain has TRBV12-3 or TRBV12-4 and TRBJ2-1; D gene unclear. Trimming took 3 bases from V and 12 from J, leaving 9 bases between them. CDR3 size: 11 residues. The CDR3 nucleotides are TGTGCCAGCAGTTTTGGCCAGGTGCAGTTCTTC. This translates into CASSFGQVQFF.

This clonotype was counted at least ten times. The chain is built from TRBV20-1 and TRBJ1-4; D unresolved. The germline V gene encodes CDR1 DFQATT and CDR2 SNEGSKA (reference sequence). This CDR3 contains 15 residues. V was shortened by 3 bases and J by 6 bases, with 17 bases between the two germline ends. CDR3 nucleotide sequence: TGCAGTGCTAGCGCACCGGACGGAGGCTATGAAAAACTGTTTTTT. Its protein is CSASAPDGGYEKLFF.

In this sample, this clonotype turned up many times. This chain joins TRBV15 and TRBJ2-6, with D tentatively TRBD2 (5 bases). CDR1 LNHNV and CDR2 YYDKDF come from the germline V gene (reference sequence). The length of the CDR3 is 16 residues. Trimming shortened V by 6 bases and J by 2 bases, and 14 bases separated the two germline ends. CDR3 protein: CATSGGEGTGANVLTF. The CDR3 DNA reads TGTGCCACCAGTGGTGGTGAGGGTACTGGGGCCAACGTCCTGACTTTC.

The V gene is TRBV4-3, the J gene TRBJ2-2; 11 bases are a match to TRBD2. V was pared by 4 bases and J by 4 bases, with 11 bases of the junction left unmatched. Germline CDR1 and CDR2: LGHNA and YSLEER. This CDR3 has 18 amino acids. In DNA, the CDR3 is TGCGCCAGCAGCCCCGATAGCGGGAGGGCCAGGAGCACCGGGGAGCTGTTTTTT. It codes for CASSPDSGRARSTGELFF.

This rearrangement joins TRBV4-3 to TRBJ2-4; TRBD1 agrees at 10 bases. The CDR3 has 17 amino acids. Germline assignment: CDR1 LGHNA and CDR2 YSLEER. The V gene end was trimmed by 0 bases and the J gene end by 9 bases; junction bases not matched to a gene: 11. The CDR3 sequence: CASSQDIFGTGDSIQYF. The CDR3 nucleotides read TGCGCCAGCAGCCAAGATATCTTTGGGACAGGGGATAGCATTCAGTACTTC.

This clonotype was found a few times. J is TRBJ1-1 and V is TRBV27, with D maybe TRBD1 (5 bases). V was pared by 5 bases and J by 7 bases, with 11 bases between. CDR1 and CDR2 from the germline V gene are MNHEY and SMNVEV (reference sequence). CDR3 length equals 12 residues. The CDR3, as DNA: TGTGCCAGCAGTGTAATCCAGGGTGAAGCTTTCTTT. Translation: CASSVIQGEAFF.

Many counts were recorded for this clonotype. This chain connects TRBV27 to TRBJ2-6, with unresolved D. The germline V and J ends were trimmed by 3 bases and 8 bases, with 14 bases remaining between them. This CDR3 contains 15 residues. Germline V gene sequence: CDR1 MNHEY, CDR2 SMNVEV (reference sequence). In DNA, the CDR3 is TGTGCCAGCAGTTTTGTACACCCTCGAACCAACGTCCTGACTTTC. Protein sequence: CASSFVHPRTNVLTF.

This rearrangement joins TRBV20-1 to TRBJ2-5, with 7 bases identical to TRBD2. The ends lost 1 base at V and 4 bases at J; junction bases unmatched: 6. This CDR3 is built from 14 residues. CDR1 and CDR2 (germline): DFQATT, SNEGSKA (reference sequence). This CDR3 reads CSARVGGRGETQYF. The CDR3, as DNA: TGCAGTGCTAGAGTTGGAGGGAGGGGAGAGACCCAGTACTTC.

The rearrangement joins TRBV20-1 to TRBJ2-2; possibly TRBD1 for D (8 bases). CDR1 and CDR2 from the germline V gene are DFQATT and SNEGSKA (reference sequence). This CDR3 contains 14 residues. Between the trimmed V and J ends, which lost 6 bases and 4 bases, there was a span of 15 bases. In DNA form, the CDR3 reads TGCAGTGCCGGACAGGGAGGGGGCACCGGGGAGCTGTTTTTT. Its protein is CSAGQGGGTGELFF.

DNA of the CDR3: TGCGCCAGCAGCCAATCAGGGGGCAATGAGCAGTTCTTC. Protein product: CASSQSGGNEQFF. The rearrangement uses TRBV4-1 and TRBJ2-1; 7 bases align to TRBD1. Germline V gives CDR1 MGHRA, CDR2 YSYEKL. The V gene end was trimmed by 2 bases and the J gene end by 6 bases; junction bases not matched to a gene: 1. This CDR3 spans 13 amino acids.

This clonotype appeared a few times. The chain has TRBV15 and TRBJ1-4; the D gene is possibly TRBD1 (5 bases). Germline loops: CDR1 LNHNV, CDR2 YYDKDF (reference sequence). The length of the CDR3 is 14 residues. The V end lost 7 bases, the J end lost 4 bases, and 13 bases lay between the germline ends. Written as DNA, the CDR3 is TGTGCCACCACCTCCGGGACGGTTAATGAAAAACTGTTTTTT. It specifies CATTSGTVNEKLFF. The full variable domain, with the rest looked up from reference TRBV15 and TRBJ1-4, is DAMVIQNPRYQVTQFGKPVTLSCSQTLNHNVMYWYQQKSSQAPKLLFHYYDKDFNNEADTPDNFQSRRPNTSFCFLDIRSPGLGDTAMYLCATTSGTVNEKLFFGSGTQLSVL.

V gene TRBV28 combines with J gene TRBJ2-7; D remains ambiguous. Per the germline V gene, CDR1 is MDHEN and CDR2 is SYDVKM. V lost 8 bases and J 7 bases, leaving 12 bases between the germline ends. This CDR3 comprises 11 residues. The CDR3 here is CASEQFGEQYF. The CDR3 nucleotides are TGTGCCAGCGAACAGTTTGGTGAGCAGTACTTC.

The sample holds many counts of this clonotype. The J gene is TRBJ1-4, the V gene TRBV14; 7 nucleotides agree with TRBD1. V dropped 4 bases and J dropped 8; count of bases not matched to a gene: 7. CDR1 SGHDN and CDR2 FVKESK come from the germline V gene. This CDR3 has 14 residues. Written as DNA, the CDR3 is TGTGCCAGCAGCCCTCGACAGGGTGGAGAAAAACTGTTTTTT. It encodes CASSPRQGGEKLFF.

This clonotype has only a few counts. The rearrangement uses TRBV12-3 or TRBV12-4 and TRBJ2-7, with 9 bases identical to TRBD2. The trim removed 6 bases at V and 3 bases at J, leaving 9 bases unmatched. The CDR3 covers 15 residues. In DNA form, the CDR3 reads TGTGCCAGCAGCACCGGGACTAGCCGGAACTACGAGCAGTACTTC. It yields the protein CASSTGTSRNYEQYF.

This clonotype was counted between two and nine times. The V call is TRBV18, the J call TRBJ1-5, with D perhaps matching TRBD1 (5 bases). Looked up from germline, CDR1 is KGHSH and CDR2 is LQKENI. Between the trimmed V and J ends, which lost 4 bases and 0 bases, there was a span of 7 bases. This CDR3 is built from 14 residues. The CDR3: CASSRQPSNQPQHF. The CDR3 nucleotides are TGTGCCAGCTCACGACAGCCTAGCAATCAGCCCCAGCATTTT.

Written as DNA, the CDR3 is TGTGCCAGTCAGGGTCCAAATTCACCCCTCCACTTT. Protein: CASQGPNSPLHF. The gene calls are TRBV12-3 or TRBV12-4 and TRBJ1-6; TRBD1 might be the D (5 bases). V lost 9 bases to trimming and J lost 7 bases, with 10 bases between them. There are 12 residues in the CDR3.

The V and J genes are TRBV12-3 or TRBV12-4 and TRBJ2-3, with D perhaps being TRBD1 or TRBD2 (6 bases each). Trimming removed 8 bases from V and 4 bases from J, with 16 bases in between. The CDR3 runs 14 residues. The CDR3 reads CASGRGEFADTQYF. Here the CDR3 DNA reads TGTGCCAGCGGTAGGGGGGAGTTCGCAGATACGCAGTATTTT.

This chain joins TRBV27 and TRBJ2-2; D is possibly TRBD1 (5 bases). Looked up from germline, CDR1 is MNHEY and CDR2 is SMNVEV (reference sequence). The CDR3 contains 15 residues. Trimming took off 3 bases at V and 1 base at J, with 9 bases between the two ends. The CDR3 region has the DNA TGTGCCAGCAGTTTCACAGGTCAGAACACCGGGGAGCTGTTTTTT. Encoded protein: CASSFTGQNTGELFF.

This clonotype appeared a few times. The chain joins TRBV20-1 to TRBJ2-3; 8 bases agree with TRBD2. The CDR3 has 12 amino acids. Per germline, CDR1 DFQATT and CDR2 SNEGSKA (reference sequence). Losses at the gene ends were 3 bases for V and 6 bases for J; bases not matched to a gene: 2. The CDR3 region has the DNA TGCAGTGCTAGCGGGAGGGCGGATACGCAGTATTTT. Its protein is CSASGRADTQYF.

This chain links TRBV2 with TRBJ2-4, with D unclear. The V and J ends lost 4 bases and 6 bases respectively, with 10 bases between them. This CDR3 region has 13 residues. CDR1 and CDR2 (germline): SNHLY, FYNNEI. The CDR3 region is CASSAKDANIQYF. Written as DNA, the CDR3 is TGTGCCAGCAGTGCTAAGGACGCAAACATTCAGTACTTC.

Only a few counts were recorded for this clonotype. V gene TRBV10-3 combines with J gene TRBJ1-2; TRBD1 aligns across 9 bases. The germline CDR1 and CDR2 sequences are ENHRY and SYGVKD. The CDR3 covers 16 residues. Trimming cost V 3 bases and J 3 bases; bases outside gene matches: 8. Here the CDR3 DNA reads TGTGCCATCAGTGATCCGGGACAGGGTGATGACTATGGCTACACCTTC. Amino acids: CAISDPGQGDDYGYTF.